This T cell receptor beta chain was recorded in a study of vaccination and CD4 T cells after COVID-19. Sequencing of DNA taken from cultured CD4+ T cells relied on the Oncomine TCR Beta short-read assay. In this case, cultured CD4+ T cells provided the extracted genomic DNA. TCRdb redid the calling of the PCR reads with MiXCR, one entry per CDR3 protein. The sample records some 7,900 distinct CDR3 sequences, less than 30% being singletons. Note on this clonotype: The antigen remains undetermined.

The treatment here: 10-day PBMC culture with coronavirus spike peptide pools or control peptides (ViraFEST assay). CD4+ T lymphocytes from the unexposed donor were collected before the COVID-19 pandemic (2011-2018). Germline loops: CDR1 GTSNPN, CDR2 SVGIG (reference sequence). The CDR3 is made up of 11 amino acids. V was clipped by 2 bases and J by 6 bases, with 6 bases between them. The TCR comes from a human donor in good health. Material: CD4+ T cells from blood, cultured in vitro. The genes are TRBV30 and TRBJ2-3, with D unresolved. The CDR3 DNA sequence: TGTGCCTGGAGTAAAGGCGATACGCAGTATTTT. Its translation is CAWSKGDTQYF.